The 21 T cell receptor beta chains given below trace back to one sample, sequenced in a study of T cell changes during pregnancy in multiple sclerosis. The method was immunoSEQ multiplex PCR; TCRdb's version includes in-frame clones alone and lacks a portion of them. The sample lists about 79,000 clones; just over 90% were seen once. The sequencing here drew on CD4+ T cells from peripheral blood mononuclear cells, taken in the second trimester of pregnancy. These receptors were taken from a female donor with multiple sclerosis, enrolled in a pregnancy study.

This chain connects TRBV7-9 to TRBJ2-1, with TRBD2 matching 11 bases. Trimming took 2 bases from V and 7 from J; bases not matched to a gene: 7. CDR1 SEHNR and CDR2 FQNEAQ come from the germline V gene (reference sequence). The CDR3 extends over 16 amino acids. The CDR3: CASSLLASGGQNEQFF. CDR3 bases: TGTGCCAGCAGCTTATTGGCTAGCGGGGGGCAGAATGAGCAGTTCTTC.

This chain joins TRBV6-6 and TRBJ1-2, with unresolved D. CDR1 and CDR2 from the germline V gene are MNHNY and SVGAGI (reference sequence). The CDR3 is made up of 10 amino acids. Trimming left V 4 bases short and J 7 bases short, with 4 bases between. The CDR3 DNA is TGTGCCAGCAGTTTCGTTGGCTACACCTTC. It codes for CASSFVGYTF.

The gene calls are TRBV10-3 and TRBJ2-2; TRBD2 agrees at 11 bases. Germline trimming cut 4 bases from V and 8 bases from J; bases unmatched to any gene: 9. This CDR3 has 16 amino acids. The germline V gene encodes CDR1 ENHRY and CDR2 SYGVKD. For the CDR3, the DNA is TGTGCCATCAGTGGAGCTAGCGGGAGGTTCCTGGGGGAGCTGTTTTTT. This sequence encodes CAISGASGRFLGELFF.

This clone appeared a single time. The chain joins TRBV7-9 to TRBJ2-7; perhaps TRBD2 as D (6 bases). V lost 3 bases and J 4 bases, leaving 19 bases between the germline ends. Germline-derived CDR1 and CDR2 are SEHNR and FQNEAQ (reference sequence). This CDR3 contains 16 residues. CDR3 amino acids: CASSFRSGGGNYEQYF. DNA for the CDR3: TGTGCCAGCAGCTTTAGGTCCGGGGGTGGGAATTACGAGCAGTACTTC.

This clone was seen just once. The V gene is TRBV2, the J gene TRBJ2-2; TRBD1 is a possible D gene (6 bases). Germline lookup yields CDR1 SNHLY and CDR2 FYNNEI. The V gene lost 4 bases and the J gene lost 5 bases, with 14 bases spanning the gap. This CDR3 contains 15 residues. CDR3 in DNA: TGTGCCAGCAGTGTTCAGGGGCGCGGGACCGGGGAGCTGTTTTTT. It specifies CASSVQGRGTGELFF.

The rearrangement uses TRBV5-1 and TRBJ2-7; D perhaps matches TRBD2 (5 bases). Deletions cut 4 bases from V and 1 base from J, with 12 bases between. The CDR3 totals 14 residues. Germline-derived CDR1 and CDR2 are SGHRS and YFSETQ. The CDR3 bases are TGCGCCAGCAGCCAACTAGTCAGATCCTACGAGCAGTACTTC. It yields the protein CASSQLVRSYEQYF. Using reference TRBV5-1 and TRBJ2-7 for the parts outside the CDR3, the full variable domain is KAGVTQTPRYLIKTRGQQVTLSCSPISGHRSVSWYQQTPGQGLQFLFEYFSETQRNKGNFPGRFSGRQFSNSRSEMNVSTLELGDSALYLCASSQLVRSYEQYFGPGTRLTVT.

The chain uses TRBV7-2 and TRBJ2-7; D gene ambiguous. Trimming removed 5 bases at V and 4 bases at J, with 9 bases between. The CDR3 has 12 amino acids. Germline loops: CDR1 SGHTA, CDR2 FQGNSA. The CDR3 region has the DNA TGTGCCAGCAGCCTCTCGCAGTACGAGCAGTACTTC. It translates to CASSLSQYEQYF.

Here the CDR3 reads CASSSREAQYF. CDR3 nucleotide sequence: TGCGCCAGCAGCTCGAGGGAAGCGCAGTATTTT. V gene TRBV5-1 combines with J gene TRBJ2-3; the D gene is possibly TRBD2 (5 bases). Looked up from germline, CDR1 is SGHRS and CDR2 is YFSETQ. The CDR3 contains 11 residues. With 3 bases removed from V and 10 bases from J, the gap between germline ends came to 9 bases.

This clone was recorded only once. V gene TRBV29-1 combines with J gene TRBJ1-2; D is undetermined. This CDR3 is 14 amino acids long. Germline loops: CDR1 SQVTM, CDR2 ANQGSEA. Trimming cost V 3 bases and J 7 bases, with 18 bases left between them. The CDR3 region is CSVEAGNRVGGYTF. The DNA for the CDR3 is TGCAGCGTTGAGGCAGGCAACCGTGTGGGTGGCTACACCTTC.

V and J are TRBV5-4 and TRBJ2-1; 12 nucleotides line up with TRBD2. The CDR3 is 17 residues long. Unmatched junction bases numbered 5, after V lost 3 bases and J lost 1 base. Germline-derived CDR1 and CDR2 are SGHNT and YYREEE (reference sequence). The CDR3 DNA is TGTGCCAGCAGCTCCTATCTAGCGGGAGGGTCCTACAATGAGCAGTTCTTC. It specifies CASSSYLAGGSYNEQFF. The entire variable domain, with the rest obtained from reference TRBV5-4 and TRBJ2-1, is as follows: ETGVTQSPTHLIKTRGQQVTLRCSSQSGHNTVSWYQQALGQGPQFIFQYYREEENGRGNFPPRFSGLQFPNYSSELNVNALELDDSALYLCASSSYLAGGSYNEQFFGPGTRLTVL.

The gene calls are TRBV5-1 and TRBJ1-1, with 7 nucleotides matching TRBD1. V lost 4 bases to trimming and J lost 7 bases; unmatched junction nucleotides: 10. The length of the CDR3 is 14 residues. The germline CDR1 and CDR2 sequences are SGHRS and YFSETQ. In nucleotides, the CDR3 is TGCGCCAGCAGCCCTCCAGACAGGGTGAATGAAGCTTTCTTT. As protein: CASSPPDRVNEAFF.

This sequence joins TRBV30 and TRBJ1-5, with TRBD1 as a possible D gene (5 bases). V was pared by 4 bases and J by 7 bases, with 17 bases between. Germline lookup yields CDR1 GTSNPN and CDR2 SVGIG (reference sequence). There are 14 residues in the CDR3. The CDR3 spells CAWKMGGYGQPQHF. CDR3 DNA: TGTGCCTGGAAAATGGGGGGGTATGGACAGCCCCAGCATTTT.

The chain recombines TRBV6-6 with TRBJ1-5; D gene unclear. The germline gives CDR1 MNHNY, CDR2 SVGAGI (reference sequence). Trimming removed 6 bases from V and 0 bases from J, with 12 bases in between. CDR3 length equals 15 residues. CDR3 sequence (DNA): TGTGCCAGCAGCTACGGAGGCGTTAGCAATCAGCCCCAGCATTTT. This encodes CASSYGGVSNQPQHF.

As DNA, the CDR3 is TGTGCCAGCAGTGAAGATCATCCGGGGGGGCCCAAGGCAGATACGCAGTATTTT. It codes for CASSEDHPGGPKADTQYF. The chain recombines TRBV2 with TRBJ2-3; TRBD2 matches 8 bases. The CDR3 consists of 18 residues. Trimming took 1 base from V and 4 from J; bases not matched to a gene: 13. The germline gives CDR1 SNHLY, CDR2 FYNNEI.

This clone was found a few times. V is TRBV5-1 and J is TRBJ1-1; maybe TRBD1 (6 bases). In germline, CDR1 is SGHRS, CDR2 YFSETQ. This CDR3 region has 12 residues. The V and J ends lost 4 bases and 3 bases respectively, with 7 bases between them. CDR3 in amino acids: CASSTGYTEAFF. The DNA of the CDR3 is TGCGCCAGCAGCACAGGGTACACTGAAGCTTTCTTT.

J is TRBJ1-5 and V is TRBV4-1, with D hard to call. Trimming removed 0 bases at V and 9 bases at J, with 9 bases between. CDR3 size: 13 residues. Looked up from germline, CDR1 is MGHRA and CDR2 is YSYEKL. Here the CDR3 reads CASSQDALGPQHF. Here the CDR3 DNA reads TGCGCCAGCAGCCAAGATGCGCTAGGGCCCCAGCATTTT.

The chain links TRBV30 to TRBJ1-1; D may be TRBD1 (5 bases). CDR1 is GTSNPN and CDR2 is SVGIG in the germline V gene (reference sequence). This CDR3 spans 14 amino acids. Trimming shortened V by 0 bases and J by 4 bases, and 12 bases separated the two germline ends. The CDR3 spells CAWSVRGWGTEAFF. As DNA, the CDR3 is TGTGCCTGGAGTGTCCGGGGGTGGGGCACTGAAGCTTTCTTT.

The V and J genes are TRBV7-2 and TRBJ2-3; 7 positions match TRBD2. CDR1 and CDR2 from the germline V gene are SGHTA and FQGNSA. After removal of 3 bases from V and 11 bases from J, the junction contained 2 bases not matched to a gene. This CDR3 comprises 11 residues. Here the CDR3 reads CASSFSGGQYF. The CDR3 DNA follows: TGTGCCAGCAGCTTTTCGGGGGGGCAGTATTTT.

The chain links TRBV5-1 to TRBJ1-4, with TRBD1 matching 7 bases. Germline V lookup: CDR1 SGHRS, CDR2 YFSETQ. V was clipped by 4 bases and J by 0 bases; unmatched bases: 6. The CDR3 contains 16 residues. The CDR3 region is CASSPGQGATNEKLFF. In DNA form, the CDR3 reads TGCGCCAGCAGCCCGGGGCAGGGGGCAACTAATGAAAAACTGTTTTTT. Complete variable domain (other parts from reference TRBV5-1 and TRBJ1-4): KAGVTQTPRYLIKTRGQQVTLSCSPISGHRSVSWYQQTPGQGLQFLFEYFSETQRNKGNFPGRFSGRQFSNSRSEMNVSTLELGDSALYLCASSPGQGATNEKLFFGSGTQLSVL.

The chain combines TRBV5-4 with TRBJ1-1, with TRBD1 identical over 9 bases. Germline lookup yields CDR1 SGHNT and CDR2 YYREEE (reference sequence). The CDR3 spans 14 residues. Trimming cost V 4 bases and J 8 bases; bases outside gene matches: 9. As DNA, the CDR3 is TGTGCCAGCAGCCTCGACTGGGGGACAGGGGAAGCTTTCTTT. Amino acid sequence: CASSLDWGTGEAFF.

CDR3 protein: CASARDRGRNEQFF. DNA for the CDR3: TGCGCCAGCGCCCGGGACAGGGGTAGGAATGAGCAGTTCTTC. V is TRBV5-1 and J is TRBJ2-1, with 10 bases aligning to TRBD1. After removal of 7 bases from V and 7 bases from J, the junction contained 8 bases not matched to a gene. CDR3 length equals 14 residues. Per the germline V gene, CDR1 is SGHRS and CDR2 is YFSETQ.